This is a list of T cell receptor beta chains from one sample in a study of shared clonotypes between healthy human individuals. Libraries were prepared by immunoSEQ multiplex PCR; TCRdb keeps only in-frame clonotypes and omits some of them. Of roughly 2.6 million clones detected, 85% to 95% appear once; the ten largest clones hold roughly 0.13%. Sequencing used naive CD4+ T cells sorted from blood. The source is a man between 18 and 29 years old in good health. The CDR3 runs from the conserved cysteine through the conserved F or W. A D gene is named only where the DNA matches it firmly. The size entry is marked missing in some rows and otherwise reads once, few, many or a size class.

D gene	J gene	V gene	clone size	CDR3 protein	CDR3 DNA
NA	TRBJ2-1	TRBV28	once	CASSARAGEQFF	TGTGCCAGCAGTGCCCGGGCGGGGGAGCAGTTCTTC
TRBD1	TRBJ2-3	TRBV5-1	NA	CASSATGGGNTQYF	TGCGCCAGCAGCGCGACAGGGGGCGGAAATACGCAGTATTTT
NA	TRBJ1-3	TRBV5-6	NA	CASSRGRIDSGNTIYF	TGTGCCAGCAGCCGGGGACGGATTGACTCTGGAAACACCATATATTTT
NA	TRBJ2-7	TRBV7-9	NA	CASRQLYEQYF	TGTGCCAGCAGACAGCTCTACGAGCAGTACTTC
NA	TRBJ2-7	TRBV28	NA	CASSLPPRQFLLSYEQYF	TGTGCCAGCAGTTTGCCCCCTCGACAGTTTTTATTATCCTACGAGCAGTACTTC
NA	TRBJ1-3	TRBV6-1	NA	CASEGYTIYF	TGTGCCAGCGAGGGATACACCATATATTTT
NA	TRBJ1-2	TRBV20-1	few	CSGQGNYGYTF	TGCAGTGGGCAGGGCAACTATGGCTACACCTTC
NA	TRBJ2-7	TRBV5-6	NA	CASSSSGYSEQYF	TGTGCCAGCAGCTCCTCGGGATACTCGGAGCAGTACTTC
TRBD1	TRBJ2-2	TRBV4-2	NA	CASSHPNNRGGNTGELFF	TGTGCCAGCAGCCATCCTAATAACAGGGGCGGGAACACCGGGGAGCTGTTTTTT
NA	TRBJ1-1	TRBV28	NA	CASSLGVPTEAFF	TGTGCCAGCAGTTTGGGGGTCCCCACTGAAGCTTTCTTT
TRBD1	TRBJ2-3	TRBV5-1	NA	CASSLVTGGLDTDTQYF	TGCGCCAGCAGCTTGGTGACAGGGGGCCTAGACACAGATACGCAGTATTTT
NA	TRBJ1-5	TRBV18	NA	CASSPLGQSSNQPQHF	TGTGCCAGCTCACCACTTGGACAGTCTAGCAATCAGCCCCAGCATTTT
NA	TRBJ2-7	TRBV5-1	NA	CATKVLRVYEQYF	TGCGCCACCAAGGTCCTAAGGGTTTACGAGCAGTACTTC